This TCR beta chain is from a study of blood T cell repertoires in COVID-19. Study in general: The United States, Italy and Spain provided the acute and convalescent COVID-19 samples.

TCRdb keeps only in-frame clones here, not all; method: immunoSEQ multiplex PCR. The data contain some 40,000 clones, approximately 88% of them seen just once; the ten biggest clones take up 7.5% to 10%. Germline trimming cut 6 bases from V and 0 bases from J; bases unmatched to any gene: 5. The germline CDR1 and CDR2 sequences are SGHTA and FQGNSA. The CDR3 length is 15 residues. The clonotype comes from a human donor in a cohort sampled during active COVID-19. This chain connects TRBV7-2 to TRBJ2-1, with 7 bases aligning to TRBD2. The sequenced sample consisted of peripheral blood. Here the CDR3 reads CASRGSGGSYNEQFF. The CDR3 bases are TGTGCCAGCAGGGGTTCGGGGGGCTCCTACAATGAGCAGTTCTTC.